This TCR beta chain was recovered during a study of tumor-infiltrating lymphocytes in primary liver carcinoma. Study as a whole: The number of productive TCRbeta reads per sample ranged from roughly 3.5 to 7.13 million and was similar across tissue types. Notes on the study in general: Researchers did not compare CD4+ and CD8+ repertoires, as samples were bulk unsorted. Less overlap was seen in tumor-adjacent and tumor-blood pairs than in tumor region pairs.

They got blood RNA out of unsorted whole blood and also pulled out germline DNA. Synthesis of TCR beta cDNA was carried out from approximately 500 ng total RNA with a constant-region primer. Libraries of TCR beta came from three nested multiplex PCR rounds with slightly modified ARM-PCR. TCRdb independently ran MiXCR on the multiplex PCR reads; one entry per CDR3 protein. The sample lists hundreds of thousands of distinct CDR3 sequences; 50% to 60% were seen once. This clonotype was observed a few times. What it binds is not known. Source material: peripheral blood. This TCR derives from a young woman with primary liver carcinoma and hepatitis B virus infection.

The DNA of the CDR3 is TGCAGCGTTGGCGTCGGGACTATATACAATGAGCAGTTCTTC. Translation: CSVGVGTIYNEQFF. The chain has TRBV29-1 and TRBJ2-1, with 7 nucleotides matching TRBD2. CDR1 is SQVTM and CDR2 is ANQGSEA in the germline V gene. CDR3 length: 14 residues. V lost 4 bases and J lost 4; bases outside the gene matches: 7.